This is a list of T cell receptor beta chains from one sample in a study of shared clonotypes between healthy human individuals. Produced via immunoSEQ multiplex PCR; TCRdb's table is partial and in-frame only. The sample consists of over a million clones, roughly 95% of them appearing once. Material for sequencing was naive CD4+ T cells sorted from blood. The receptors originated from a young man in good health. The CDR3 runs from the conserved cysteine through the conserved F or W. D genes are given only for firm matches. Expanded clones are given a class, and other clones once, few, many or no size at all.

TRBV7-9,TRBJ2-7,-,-,TGTGCCAGCAGCTTAACCCAGCCGGCCTACGAGCAGTACTTC,CASSLTQPAYEQYF
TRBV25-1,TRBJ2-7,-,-,TGTGCCAGCAGTGTCTGGGCTGGTTACGAGCAGTACTTC,CASSVWAGYEQYF
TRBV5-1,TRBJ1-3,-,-,TGCGCCAGCAGCTTGGAGGGGGATTTTGGAAACACCATATATTTT,CASSLEGDFGNTIYF
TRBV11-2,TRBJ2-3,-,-,TGTGCCAGCAGCCCATCTGGGGGGATGCAGTATTTT,CASSPSGGMQYF
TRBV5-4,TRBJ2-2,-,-,TGTGCCAGCAGCTTGGACAGGGCCGGGGAGCTGTTTTTT,CASSLDRAGELFF
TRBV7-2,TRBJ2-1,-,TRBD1,TGTGCCAGCAGCTCCCGGACAGGTGTGGACAATGAGCAGTTCTTC,CASSSRTGVDNEQFF
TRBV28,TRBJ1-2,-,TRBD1,TGTGCCAGCACACCCCGGGGCAGGGGGCTTCGAGGCTACACCTTC,CASTPRGRGLRGYTF
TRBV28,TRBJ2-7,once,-,TGTGCCAGCAGTTCGACAGGGAGGGGGTCCTACGAGCAGTACTTC,CASSSTGRGSYEQYF
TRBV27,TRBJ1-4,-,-,TGTGCCAGCAGTTCCAGGCTTAATGAAAAACTGTTTTTT,CASSSRLNEKLFF
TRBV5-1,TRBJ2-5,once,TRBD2,TGCGCCAGCGGAACCACGGGACTAGCCTTAGAGACCCAGTACTTC,CASGTTGLALETQYF
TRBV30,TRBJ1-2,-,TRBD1,TGTGCCTGGAGTGGGACCCAGGGACAGACAATTAACTATGGCTACACCTTC,CAWSGTQGQTINYGYTF
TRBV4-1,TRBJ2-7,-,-,TGCGCCAGCAGCCTCCTTCAGCCCCCAGCCTCCTACGAGCAGTACTTC,CASSLLQPPASYEQYF
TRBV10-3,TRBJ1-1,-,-,TGTGCCATCAGTGACCAGACCTTGAACACTGAAGCTTTCTTT,CAISDQTLNTEAFF
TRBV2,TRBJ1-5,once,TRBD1,TGTGCCAGCGGACTGGAGGGGGCACGGCAGCCCCAGCATTTT,CASGLEGARQPQHF
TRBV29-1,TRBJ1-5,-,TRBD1,TGCAGCGTTTCAGGGGGCGCCGATCAGCCCCAGCATTTT,CSVSGGADQPQHF
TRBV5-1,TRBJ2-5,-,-,TGCGCCAGCAGCCTGGGGGGTGAAGAGACCCAGTACTTC,CASSLGGEETQYF
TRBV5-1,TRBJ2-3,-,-,TGCGCCAGCAGCCTCGGGGGTTACACAGATACGCAGTATTTT,CASSLGGYTDTQYF
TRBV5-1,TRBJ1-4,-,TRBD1,TGCGCCAGCAGCTGGACAGGGTCAACTAATGAAAAACTGTTTTTT,CASSWTGSTNEKLFF
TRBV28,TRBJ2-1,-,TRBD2,TGTGCCAGCAGGCCAGCGGGAGGGTACAATGAGCAGTTCTTC,CASRPAGGYNEQFF
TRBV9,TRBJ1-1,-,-,TGTGCCAGCAGCGCGTCAGGGGCCAGAGACACTGAAGCTTTCTTT,CASSASGARDTEAFF
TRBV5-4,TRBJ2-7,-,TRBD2,TGTGCCAGCAGCTTGGGGACTAGTGGTTACGAGCAGTACTTC,CASSLGTSGYEQYF
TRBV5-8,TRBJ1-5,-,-,TGTGCCAGCAGCTTGTCTTTCTGGCAGCCCCAGCATTTT,CASSLSFWQPQHF
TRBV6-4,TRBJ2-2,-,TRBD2,TGTGCCAGCAGTCAATTTAGGACTAGCGGGAGTGATACCGGGGAGCTGTTTTTT,CASSQFRTSGSDTGELFF
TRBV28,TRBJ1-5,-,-,TGTGCCAGCAGTTTCTGGGAGGGGAGATCGGTTTATCAGCCCCAGCATTTT,CASSFWEGRSVYQPQHF
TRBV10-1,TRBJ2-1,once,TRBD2,TGCGCCAGCAGTCGATCTTCTCCCGGGACTAGCCTTGACGGGCAGTTCTTC,CASSRSSPGTSLDGQFF
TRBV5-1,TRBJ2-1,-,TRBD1,TGCGCCAGCAGCTTATCACAGGGGGAATACAATGAGCAGTTCTTC,CASSLSQGEYNEQFF
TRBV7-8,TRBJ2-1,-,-,TGTGCCACCAAAGGGCGGGGGCGAAGGGTCAATGAGCAGTTCTTC,CATKGRGRRVNEQFF
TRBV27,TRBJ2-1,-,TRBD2,TGTGCCAGCAGCAAAATGGGGCGGGAGTGGGATGAGCAGTTCTTC,CASSKMGREWDEQFF
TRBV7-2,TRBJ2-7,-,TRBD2,TGTGCCAGCAGCTTCGCTAGCGGGAGGGCAAACGAGCAGTACTTC,CASSFASGRANEQYF
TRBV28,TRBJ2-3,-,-,TGTGCCAGCAGTTCATTGGGATCCAGCACAGATACGCAGTATTTT,CASSSLGSSTDTQYF
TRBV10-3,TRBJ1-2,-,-,TGTGCCATCAGTGAGACCAGGACAGCAGATGGCTACACCTTC,CAISETRTADGYTF
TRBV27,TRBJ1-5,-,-,TGTGCCAGCAGCTATCGGAATCAGCCCCAGCATTTT,CASSYRNQPQHF
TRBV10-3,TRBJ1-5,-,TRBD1,TGTGCCATCAGTGCGGGACAGGGGTTGAATCAGCCCCAGCATTTT,CAISAGQGLNQPQHF
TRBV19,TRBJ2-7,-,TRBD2,TGTGCCAGTAGTATAACCCTCTCCTCGGGACTAGGGTCGGGTGAGCAGTACTTC,CASSITLSSGLGSGEQYF
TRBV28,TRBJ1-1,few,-,TGTGCCAGTGACCGGGGGTTGAACACTGAAGCTTTCTTT,CASDRGLNTEAFF
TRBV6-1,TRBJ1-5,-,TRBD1,TGTGCCATCAACCGACAGGGAGATCAGCCCCAGCATTTT,CAINRQGDQPQHF
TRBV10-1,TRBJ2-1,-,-,TGCGCCAGCAGCGGCCTGGCGAATGAGCAGTTCTTC,CASSGLANEQFF
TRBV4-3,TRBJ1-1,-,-,TGCGCCAGCAGCCCGTCTGCAGGCACTGAAGCTTTCTTT,CASSPSAGTEAFF
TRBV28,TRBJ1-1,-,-,TGTGCCAGCCCCGCGGCAGGAGGGAACACTGAAGCTTTCTTT,CASPAAGGNTEAFF
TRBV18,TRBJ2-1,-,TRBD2,TGTGCCAGCTCACCTCAGGTGCTAGCGGCCTACAATGAGCAGTTCTTC,CASSPQVLAAYNEQFF
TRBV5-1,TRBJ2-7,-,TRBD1,TGCGCCAGCAGCTTACAGGGGACAAAATCCTACGAGCAGTACTTC,CASSLQGTKSYEQYF
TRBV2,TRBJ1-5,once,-,TGTGCCAGCAGAGGACTAATGAGCAATCAGCCCCAGCATTTT,CASRGLMSNQPQHF
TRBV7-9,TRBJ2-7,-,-,TGTGCCAGCAGTTCCGATAATGCCTACGAGCAGTACTTC,CASSSDNAYEQYF